This TCR beta chain came from a study of blood T cell repertoires in COVID-19. Study-wide background: The study drew acute and convalescent COVID-19 samples from the United States, Italy and Spain. T cells, B-cell-depleted T cells, or PBMCs provided the cDNA or gDNA that served as material.

Per the original methods: The authors estimated nucleated cell counts from reference gene primer amplification. Generated by immunoSEQ multiplex PCR, the TCRdb table keeps only in-frame clones and is missing some. V, J and clone size were drawn from that table, and D and trimming were deduced from the DNA. The data contain 140,000 to 150,000 clones, approximately 87% of them singletons. This CDR3 spans 13 amino acids. The junction had 7 bases not matched to a gene; V was cut back by 5 bases and J by 7 bases. Germline CDR1 is SEHNR and CDR2 is FQNEAQ (reference sequence). Material for sequencing was peripheral blood. The chain carries TRBV7-9 and TRBJ2-7, with 8 bases that match TRBD1. This clonotype was obtained from a man aged 50-59 years who had recovered from COVID-19. The CDR3 region is CASSRGQAGEQYF. The CDR3 DNA is TGTGCCAGCAGCCGGGGACAGGCCGGGGAGCAGTACTTC.